Presented here are 12 T cell receptor beta chains from one specimen sequenced in a study of T-cell reconstitution after alpha-beta-depleted transplantation in children. Using unique molecular identifiers, the investigators prepared the TCRbeta library. MiXCR, run by TCRdb on the PCR reads, gives a single entry per CDR3 protein. The repertoire consists of 130,000 to 150,000 distinct CDR3 sequences, with more than 8% occurring once and the leading ten covering over 15%. The sequences come from PBMCs, mostly from graft donor cells, collected 180 days after TCRalphabeta/CD19-depleted stem cell transplant. These receptors were collected from a female patient aged 2-15 years who had a stem cell transplant for congenital amegakaryocytic thrombocytopenia, so the T cells may come from the graft donor.

The table lists this clonotype with many counts. The chain carries TRBV3-1 and TRBJ1-1, with 8 bases aligning to TRBD1. Germline trimming cut 2 bases from V and 11 bases from J; bases unmatched to any gene: 7. The CDR3 covers 13 residues. CDR1 is LGHDT, CDR2 YNNKEL, per germline (reference sequence). The CDR3, as DNA: TGTGCCAGCAGCCAAAGTAGGACAGGGCGGGCTTTCTTT. Protein product: CASSQSRTGRAFF.

In its sample, this clonotype was seen many times. The chain carries TRBV10-3 and TRBJ1-2; D is unresolved. The CDR3 sequence is 14 residues long. Germline V gives CDR1 ENHRY, CDR2 SYGVKD. Trimming cost V 10 bases and J 0 bases, with 15 bases left between them. CDR3: CATHAAPANYGYTF. As DNA, the CDR3 is TGTGCCACCCACGCAGCCCCAGCTAACTATGGCTACACCTTC.

The chain uses TRBV30 and TRBJ1-1; D remains ambiguous. Germline V gene sequence: CDR1 GTSNPN, CDR2 SVGIG (reference sequence). CDR3 length: 15 residues. Between the trimmed V and J ends, which lost 2 bases and 1 base, there was a span of 14 bases. CDR3 sequence: CAWSNPGWGNTEAFF. The CDR3 coding sequence is TGTGCCTGGAGTAACCCGGGGTGGGGGAACACTGAAGCTTTCTTT. Full variable domain (rest looked up from reference TRBV30 and TRBJ1-1): SQTIHQWPATLVQPVGSPLSLECTVEGTSNPNLYWYRQAAGRGLQLLFYSVGIGQISSEVPQNLSASRPQDRQFILSSKKLLLSDSGFYLCAWSNPGWGNTEAFFGQGTRLTVV.

This clonotype was counted many times. The chain recombines TRBV19 with TRBJ1-4; D is unclear. The CDR3 totals 13 residues. Trimming removed 3 bases at V and 8 bases at J, with 10 bases between. Looked up from germline, CDR1 is LNHDA and CDR2 is SQIVND (reference sequence). The CDR3 region has the DNA TGTGCCAGTAGTATCAGTTCCAGAGAAAAACTGTTTTTT. This encodes CASSISSREKLFF.

The chain joins TRBV14 to TRBJ2-5; no definite D call. This CDR3 has 12 amino acids. Germline CDR1 and CDR2: SGHDN and FVKESK. Trimming left V 2 bases short and J 4 bases short, with 5 bases between. In DNA, the CDR3 is TGTGCCAGCAGCCAAAGTCCAGAGACCCAGTACTTC. It translates to CASSQSPETQYF. The full variable domain, rest sourced from reference TRBV14 and TRBJ2-5, is EAGVTQFPSHSVIEKGQTVTLRCDPISGHDNLYWYRRVMGKEIKFLLHFVKESKQDESGMPNNRFLAERTGGTYSTLKVQPAELEDSGVYFCASSQSPETQYFGPGTRLLVL.

This clonotype has ten or more counts. The genes are TRBV4-2 and TRBJ2-1; TRBD2 matches 8 bases. Losses at the gene ends were 0 bases for V and 3 bases for J; bases not matched to a gene: 7. Per the germline V gene, CDR1 is LGHNA and CDR2 is YNFKEQ. CDR3 length: 17 amino acids. CDR3 DNA: TGTGCCAGCAGCCAAGACGTACTAACTAGCGGCTACAATGAGCAGTTCTTC. It is translated as CASSQDVLTSGYNEQFF.

There are many counts of this clonotype. V and J are TRBV5-1 and TRBJ2-1; TRBD1 matches at 8 bases. V shed 4 bases and J 6 bases; nucleotides not matched to a gene: 6. The CDR3 totals 14 residues. Germline V gene sequence: CDR1 SGHRS, CDR2 YFSETQ. The CDR3 sequence: CASSTTGDLNEQFF. The CDR3 bases are TGCGCCAGCAGCACGACAGGGGATCTCAATGAGCAGTTCTTC. The full variable domain, completed using reference TRBV5-1 and TRBJ2-1, is KAGVTQTPRYLIKTRGQQVTLSCSPISGHRSVSWYQQTPGQGLQFLFEYFSETQRNKGNFPGRFSGRQFSNSRSEMNVSTLELGDSALYLCASSTTGDLNEQFFGPGTRLTVL.

This clonotype appeared once. A much larger clone is a single base away; this may be a read error. The J gene is TRBJ1-1, the V gene TRBV12-3 or TRBV12-4; 7 nucleotides agree with TRBD1. The CDR3 totals 14 residues. CDR3 region: CASRGGKGNAEAFF. CDR3 in DNA: TGTGCCAGCAGAGGGGGCAAGGGGAACGCTGAAGCTTTCTTT.

This clonotype was observed many times. The chain combines TRBV12-3 or TRBV12-4 with TRBJ2-3; weak D call: TRBD1 (6 bases). Between the trimmed V and J ends, which lost 7 bases and 2 bases, there was a span of 10 bases. The CDR3 covers 13 residues. CDR3 coding DNA: TGTGCCAGCAACGACAGGAACACAGATACGCAGTATTTT. Translated, it gives CASNDRNTDTQYF.

J is TRBJ2-5 and V is TRBV7-9, with unresolved D. The CDR3 totals 15 residues. V lost 2 bases, J lost 1 base, and 11 bases lay in between. Germline V lookup: CDR1 SEHNR, CDR2 FQNEAQ (reference sequence). The CDR3 here is CASSLPLVIQETQYF. The CDR3 region has the DNA TGTGCCAGCAGCTTACCGCTAGTAATCCAAGAGACCCAGTACTTC. Full variable domain (outside the CDR3, taken from reference TRBV7-9 and TRBJ2-5): DTGVSQNPRHKITKRGQNVTFRCDPISEHNRLYWYRQTLGQGPEFLTYFQNEAQLEKSRLLSDRFSAERPKGSFSTLEIQRTEQGDSAMYLCASSLPLVIQETQYFGPGTRLLVL.

This clonotype was found a few times. The V and J genes are TRBV20-1 and TRBJ2-2; 7 nucleotides match TRBD1. Trimming at V came to 2 bases and at J to 0 bases, leaving 3 bases not matched to a gene. Germline V gives CDR1 DFQATT, CDR2 SNEGSKA (reference sequence). This CDR3 spans 15 amino acids. CDR3 amino acids: CSARPGQSNTGELFF. CDR3 DNA sequence: TGCAGTGCTAGACCGGGACAGTCGAACACCGGGGAGCTGTTTTTT.

The chain combines TRBV4-3 with TRBJ2-7; either TRBD1 or TRBD2 may supply D (5 bases each). This CDR3 comprises 17 residues. The ends were cut back, 0 bases at V and 2 bases at J, with 17 bases in the middle. Germline values: CDR1 LGHNA, CDR2 YSLEER. The CDR3 DNA reads as TGCGCCAGCAGCCAAGATGTCTCGGGACCATACGCCTACGAGCAGTACTTC. The encoded protein is CASSQDVSGPYAYEQYF.